This T cell receptor beta chain was recorded in a study of cytomegalovirus exposure and HLA in healthy donors. Study-wide points: The authors listed 180 or so TCR beta chains as cytomegalovirus-associated. Upon later analysis, TCR association rates were observed to vary by HLA locus, being highest for DRB1 and lowest for HLA-C. The authors assumed roughly uniform sequencing depth across donors for presence/absence analyses. Researchers reported in a later analysis that a missense DCLRE1C variant was tied to TCR beta V- and J-gene trimming.

Looked up from germline, CDR1 is MNHEY and CDR2 is SVGAGI. The CDR3 contains 16 residues. V was shortened by 2 bases and J by 7 bases, with 17 bases between the two germline ends. The PCR ran on 60 Vbeta and 13 Jbeta primers. Assay: immunoSEQ multiplex PCR; the TCRdb copy retains only in-frame clones and omits some. The data contain approximately 100,000 clones, roughly 82% of them singletons. Notes on this clone: The target antigen is unknown.

Specimen: PBMCs. This chain links TRBV6-5 with TRBJ2-2, with D possibly matching TRBD2 (6 bases). The source is a woman aged 18 to 35 in good health and CMV-seronegative. The CDR3 DNA sequence: TGTGCCAGCAGTTACGGGGGGAGCAAGCCCGGCGGGGAGCTGTTTTTT. As protein: CASSYGGSKPGGELFF.